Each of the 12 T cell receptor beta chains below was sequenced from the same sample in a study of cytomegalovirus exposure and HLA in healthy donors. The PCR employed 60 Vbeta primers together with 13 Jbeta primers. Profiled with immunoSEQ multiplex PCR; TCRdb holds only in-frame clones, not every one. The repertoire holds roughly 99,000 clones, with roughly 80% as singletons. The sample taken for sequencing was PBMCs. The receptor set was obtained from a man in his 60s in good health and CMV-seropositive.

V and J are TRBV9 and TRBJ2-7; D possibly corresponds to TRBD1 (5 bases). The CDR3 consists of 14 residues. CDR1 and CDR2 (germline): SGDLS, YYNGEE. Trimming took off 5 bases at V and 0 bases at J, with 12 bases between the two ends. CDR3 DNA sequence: TGTGCCAGCAGTGGGTCTACAGGCTCCTACGAGCAGTACTTC. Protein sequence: CASSGSTGSYEQYF.

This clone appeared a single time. In DNA form, the CDR3 reads TGTGCCAGCAGCTTAGATGGGGGCCGGAACACTGAAGCTTTCTTT. This gives the protein CASSLDGGRNTEAFF. This chain links TRBV11-2 with TRBJ1-1, with D maybe TRBD1 (6 bases). Germline V gene sequence: CDR1 SGHAT, CDR2 FQNNGV. V was pared by 0 bases and J by 1 base, with 9 bases between. The CDR3 has 15 residues.

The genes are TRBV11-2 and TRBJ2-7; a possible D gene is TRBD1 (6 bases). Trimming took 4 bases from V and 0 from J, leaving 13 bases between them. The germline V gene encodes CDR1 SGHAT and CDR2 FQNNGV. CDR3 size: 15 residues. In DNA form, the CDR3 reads TGTGCCAGCAGCTCCCAACAGGGTAGCTCCTACGAGCAGTACTTC. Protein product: CASSSQQGSSYEQYF.

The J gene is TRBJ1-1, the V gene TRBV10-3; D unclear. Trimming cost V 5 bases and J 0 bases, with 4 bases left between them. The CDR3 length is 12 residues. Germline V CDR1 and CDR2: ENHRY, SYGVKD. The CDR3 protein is CAISSVNTEAFF. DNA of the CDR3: TGTGCCATCAGTTCGGTGAACACTGAAGCTTTCTTT.

As DNA, the CDR3 is TGCGCCAGCAGCCAAGTGGGACTAACCGGGGAGACCCAGTACTTC. This codes for CASSQVGLTGETQYF. The rearrangement uses TRBV4-1 and TRBJ2-5; 7 nucleotides agree with TRBD2. Looked up from germline, CDR1 is MGHRA and CDR2 is YSYEKL. The CDR3 spans 15 residues. V lost 1 base, J lost 5 bases, and 7 bases stayed unmatched.

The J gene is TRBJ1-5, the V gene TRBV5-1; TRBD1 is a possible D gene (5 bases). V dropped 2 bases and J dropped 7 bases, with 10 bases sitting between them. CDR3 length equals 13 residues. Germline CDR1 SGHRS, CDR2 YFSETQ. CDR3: CASSLEGAQPQHF. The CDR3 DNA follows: TGCGCCAGCAGCTTAGAAGGGGCCCAGCCCCAGCATTTT. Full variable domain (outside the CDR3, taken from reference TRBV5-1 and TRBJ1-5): KAGVTQTPRYLIKTRGQQVTLSCSPISGHRSVSWYQQTPGQGLQFLFEYFSETQRNKGNFPGRFSGRQFSNSRSEMNVSTLELGDSALYLCASSLEGAQPQHFGDGTRLSIL.

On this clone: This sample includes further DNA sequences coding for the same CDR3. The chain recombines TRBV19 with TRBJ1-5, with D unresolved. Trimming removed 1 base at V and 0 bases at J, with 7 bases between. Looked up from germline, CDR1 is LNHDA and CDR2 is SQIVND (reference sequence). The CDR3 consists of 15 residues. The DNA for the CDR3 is TGTGCCAGTAGTATAGGGCACCTTAGCAATCAGCCCCAGCATTTT. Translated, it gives CASSIGHLSNQPQHF.

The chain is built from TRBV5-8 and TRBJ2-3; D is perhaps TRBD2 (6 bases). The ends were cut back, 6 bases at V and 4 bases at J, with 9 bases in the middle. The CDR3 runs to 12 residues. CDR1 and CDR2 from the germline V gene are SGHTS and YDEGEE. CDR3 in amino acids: CASKEGPDTQYF. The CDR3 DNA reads TGTGCCAGCAAGGAGGGCCCAGATACGCAGTATTTT. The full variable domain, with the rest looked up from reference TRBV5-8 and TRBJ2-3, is EAGVTQSPTHLIKTRGQQATLRCSPISGHTSVYWYQQALGLGLQFLLWYDEGEERNRGNFPPRFSGRQFPNYSSELNVNALELEDSALYLCASKEGPDTQYFGPGTRLTVL.

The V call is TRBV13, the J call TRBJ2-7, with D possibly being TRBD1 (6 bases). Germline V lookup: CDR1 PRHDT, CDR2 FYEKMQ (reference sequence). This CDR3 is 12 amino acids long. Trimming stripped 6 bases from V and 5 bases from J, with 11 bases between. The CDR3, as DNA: TGTGCCAGCAGTTCATACAGGGACGAGCAGTACTTC. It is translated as CASSSYRDEQYF.

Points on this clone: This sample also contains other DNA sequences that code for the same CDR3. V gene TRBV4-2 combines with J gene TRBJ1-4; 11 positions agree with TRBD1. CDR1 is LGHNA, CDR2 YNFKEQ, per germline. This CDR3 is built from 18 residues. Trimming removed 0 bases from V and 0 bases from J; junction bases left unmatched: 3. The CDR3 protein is CASSQDGTGGATNEKLFF. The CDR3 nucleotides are TGTGCCAGCAGCCAAGATGGGACAGGGGGGGCAACTAATGAAAAACTGTTTTTT.

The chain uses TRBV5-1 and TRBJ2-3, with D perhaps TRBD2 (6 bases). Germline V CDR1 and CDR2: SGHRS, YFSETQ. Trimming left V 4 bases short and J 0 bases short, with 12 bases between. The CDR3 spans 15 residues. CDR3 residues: CASSAGLLSTDTQYF. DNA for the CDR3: TGCGCCAGCAGCGCCGGACTATTAAGCACAGATACGCAGTATTTT. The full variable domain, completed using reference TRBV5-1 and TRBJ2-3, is KAGVTQTPRYLIKTRGQQVTLSCSPISGHRSVSWYQQTPGQGLQFLFEYFSETQRNKGNFPGRFSGRQFSNSRSEMNVSTLELGDSALYLCASSAGLLSTDTQYFGPGTRLTVL.

The CDR3 DNA sequence: TGTGCCAGCAGCCCAGACAGGTCCGTAGTAGGGGCTCCGTCGGCCTACGAGCAGTACTTC. This encodes CASSPDRSVVGAPSAYEQYF. This chain joins TRBV27 and TRBJ2-7; perhaps TRBD1 as D (6 bases). This CDR3 region has 20 residues. CDR1 is MNHEY, CDR2 SMNVEV, per germline (reference sequence). The V end was cut by 6 bases, the J end by 2 bases, with 32 bases between.